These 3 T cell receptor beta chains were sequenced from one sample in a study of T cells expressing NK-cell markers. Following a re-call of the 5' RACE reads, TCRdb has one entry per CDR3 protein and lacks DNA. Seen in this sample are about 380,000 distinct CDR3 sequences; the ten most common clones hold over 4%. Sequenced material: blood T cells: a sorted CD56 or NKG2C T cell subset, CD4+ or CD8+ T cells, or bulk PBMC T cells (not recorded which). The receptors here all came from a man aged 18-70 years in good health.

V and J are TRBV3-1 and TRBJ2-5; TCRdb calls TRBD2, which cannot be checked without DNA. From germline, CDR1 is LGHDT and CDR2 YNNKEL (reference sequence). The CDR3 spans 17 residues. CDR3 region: CASSQEVGLEVTETQYF.

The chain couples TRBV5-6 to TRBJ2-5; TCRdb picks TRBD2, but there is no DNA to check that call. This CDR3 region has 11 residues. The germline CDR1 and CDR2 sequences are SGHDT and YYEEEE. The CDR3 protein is CASSLESAQYF.

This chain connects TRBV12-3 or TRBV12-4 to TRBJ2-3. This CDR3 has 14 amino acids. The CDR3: CASSPRVRSDTQYF.